This T cell receptor (beta chain) was identified during a study of T cells in localized non-small cell lung cancer (dated by TCRdb to 2020 to 2022). For the wider study: T cell repertoires of 236 early-stage NSCLC patients were analyzed, with tumors being compared against uninvolved tumor-adjacent lungs. The cohort comprised approximately 240 treatment-naïve NSCLC patients with resected, localized lung tumors. NSCLC patients had a mean age of roughly 66 years, and 120 to 150 were male and some 98 female. Beyond this particular receptor, the publication reports: Because the study design was exploratory, TCR variables were selected using unadjusted p-values without false-discovery rate correction. Multi-region tumor sequencing was not performed, so intratumor heterogeneity could not be excluded. Uninvolved tumor-adjacent lung showed the highest T cell clonality, higher than tumor, which suggests more focused antigenic responses in the uninvolved tumor-adjacent lung. A median of 57 of the top 100 tumor clones turned up in the paired uninvolved adjacent lung, and 25 to 35 of those clones also ranked among the top 100 of that same adjacent lung. Longer overall survival was associated with higher T cell density in blood, whereas shorter survival was associated with higher clonality in adjacent lung.

The immunoSEQ Assay was used to sequence TCR beta CDR3 regions from DNA. The original pipeline was this. To compute T cell density, TCR beta template counts were normalized to usable DNA, which was estimated by amplifying housekeeping genes. The preseqR package was used to estimate richness by extrapolating to 400,000 templates for PBMC samples and to 120,000 templates for tissue samples. Clonality was calculated as one minus Pielou's evenness. Differential abundance testing on productive amino-acid clonotypes, with a minimum total count of 5 and an alpha of 0.1, was used to identify tissue-enriched TCRs. The Jaccard Index and the Morisita Overlap Index were used to quantify repertoire overlap between compartments. GLIPH clustered TCR beta CDR3s with public tetramer-defined viral CDR3s; viral motifs required at least three viral sequences plus V-gene enrichment. TCRdb re-hosts the immuneACCESS table, in-frame sequences only. Its copies lack some clones; in the studies checked, an unresolved V gene accounts for under half of them, and the cause for the rest is not known. That table supplies the V and J calls and clone size; D and trimming were determined from the DNA. This sample has approximately 29,000 clones in its table, and approximately 86% of those were observed once. In total, the top ten clones hold nearly 7% of the sample.

This clone was detected only a few times. The antigen this receptor binds is unknown. It has no much larger one-base neighbor in the sample; base qualities were not kept. At diagnosis, tumor, uninvolved tumor-adjacent lung and peripheral blood were collected and then preserved as a mix of FFPE and fresh-frozen material. For TCR repertoire profiling, blood samples were analyzed as peripheral blood mononuclear cells. This specimen consisted of peripheral blood, obtained before any cancer treatment. This TCR came from a male donor at least 60 years old with stage I lung adenocarcinoma.

CDR3 region: CASSARQGAYNEQFF. The sequence in DNA is TGTGCCAGCAGCGCTAGACAGGGTGCCTACAATGAGCAGTTCTTC. The rearrangement joined TRBV7-2 to TRBJ2-1, and 7 bases in between align with TRBD1. The cysteine opens and the phenylalanine closes a CDR3 of 15 amino acids. The only DNA kept is the CDR3, 45 bases in frame from the first base. Based on the germline V gene, the CDR1 and CDR2 sequences are SGHTA and FQGNSA. The V end gives up 5 bases and the J end 2 bases, leaving 6 bases in the junction not matched to a gene.